This note documents a single T cell receptor (beta chain) sequence. The target antigen is unknown. Produced via immunoSEQ multiplex PCR; TCRdb's table is partial and in-frame only. The top ten hold about 5% of the sample, which has roughly 48,000 clones, 67% seen once. Researchers isolated CD4+ T cells once approximately 10 days of culture had elapsed. None of the vaccinated had previously contracted SARS-CoV-2, and their nucleocapsid antibodies tested negative. Half the medium was replaced with IL-2 medium on days 3 and 7. The data belong to a study of vaccination effects on CD4 cells after COVID-19. Study-wide findings and caveats: In vaccinees who were healthy, merely 1 out of 255 vaccine-induced clones cross-reacted with common cold coronaviruses. Clones of infection and vaccine origin contracted markedly late after vaccination.

The sequencing here drew on CD4+ T cells from PBMCs cultured without peptide, taken before COVID-19 vaccination. The source of this sequence is a human donor who received a COVID-19 vaccine.

CDR3 protein: CASSPRGLLNSPLHF. DNA of the CDR3: TGTGCCAGCTCACCACGGGGACTGTTAAATTCACCCCTCCACTTT. The V and J genes are TRBV18 and TRBJ1-6, with D perhaps TRBD1 (5 bases). This CDR3 has 15 residues. The V gene lost 1 base and the J gene lost 7 bases, with 11 bases spanning the gap. Germline V gives CDR1 KGHSH, CDR2 LQKENI.